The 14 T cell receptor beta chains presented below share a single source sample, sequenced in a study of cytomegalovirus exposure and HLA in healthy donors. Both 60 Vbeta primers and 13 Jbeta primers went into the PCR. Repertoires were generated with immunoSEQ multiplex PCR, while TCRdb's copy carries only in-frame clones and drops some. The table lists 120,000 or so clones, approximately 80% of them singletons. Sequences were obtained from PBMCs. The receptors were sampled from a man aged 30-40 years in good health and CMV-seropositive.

CDR3 loop: CSVEQGAYNEQFF. In nucleotides, the CDR3 is TGCAGCGTTGAACAGGGTGCCTACAATGAGCAGTTCTTC. This chain links TRBV29-1 with TRBJ2-1; D might be TRBD1 (5 bases). V dropped 2 bases and J dropped 2 bases, with 7 bases sitting between them. The CDR3 consists of 13 residues. Germline V gene lookup returns CDR1 SQVTM and CDR2 ANQGSEA.

In DNA form, the CDR3 reads TGCAGCGTTACGGACAGGGGGCCCTATGGCTACACCTTC. Translation: CSVTDRGPYGYTF. The chain couples TRBV29-1 to TRBJ1-2; 11 bases are a match to TRBD1. The CDR3 runs to 13 residues. CDR1 and CDR2 from the germline V gene are SQVTM and ANQGSEA. V gave up 5 bases and J gave up 4 bases; unmatched junction bases: 3.

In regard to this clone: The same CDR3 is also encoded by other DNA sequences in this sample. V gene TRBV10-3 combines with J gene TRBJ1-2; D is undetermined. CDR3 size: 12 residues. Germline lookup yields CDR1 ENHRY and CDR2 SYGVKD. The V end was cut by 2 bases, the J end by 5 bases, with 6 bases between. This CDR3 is CAISEGPYGYTF. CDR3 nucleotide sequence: TGTGCCATCAGTGAGGGCCCTTATGGCTACACCTTC.

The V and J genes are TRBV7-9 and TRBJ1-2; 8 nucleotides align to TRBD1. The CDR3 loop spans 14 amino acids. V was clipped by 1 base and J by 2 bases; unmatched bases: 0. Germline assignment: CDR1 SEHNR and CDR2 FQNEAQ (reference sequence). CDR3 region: CASSLGQGNYGYTF. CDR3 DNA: TGTGCCAGCAGCTTAGGACAGGGGAACTATGGCTACACCTTC.

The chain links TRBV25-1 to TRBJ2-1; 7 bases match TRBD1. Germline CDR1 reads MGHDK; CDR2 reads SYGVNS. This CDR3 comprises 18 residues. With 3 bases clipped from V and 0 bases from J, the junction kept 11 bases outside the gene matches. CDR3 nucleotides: TGTGCCAGCAGTGACCGACCCAGGGGGAAGCGCTCCTACAATGAGCAGTTCTTC. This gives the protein CASSDRPRGKRSYNEQFF.

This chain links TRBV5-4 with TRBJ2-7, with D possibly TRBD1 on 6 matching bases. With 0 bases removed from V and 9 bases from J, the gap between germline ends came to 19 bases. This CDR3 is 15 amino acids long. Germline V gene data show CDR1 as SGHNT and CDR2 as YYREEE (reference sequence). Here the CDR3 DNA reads TGTGCCAGCAGCTTGGAAGCCAGGGGCCCTGCTCGGCAGTACTTC. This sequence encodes CASSLEARGPARQYF.

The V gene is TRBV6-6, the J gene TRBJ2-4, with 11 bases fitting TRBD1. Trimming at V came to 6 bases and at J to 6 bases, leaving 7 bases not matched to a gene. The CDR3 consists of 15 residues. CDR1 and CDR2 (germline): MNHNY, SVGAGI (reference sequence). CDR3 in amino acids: CASSRSGTGGNIQYF. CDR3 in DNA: TGTGCCAGCAGCCGCTCCGGGACAGGGGGAAACATTCAGTACTTC.

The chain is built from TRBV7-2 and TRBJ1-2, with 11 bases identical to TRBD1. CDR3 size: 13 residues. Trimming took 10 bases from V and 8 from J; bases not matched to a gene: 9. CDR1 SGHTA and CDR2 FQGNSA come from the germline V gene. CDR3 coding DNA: TGTGCCACATCCGGACAGGGGGCTGTAGGCTACACCTTC. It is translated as CATSGQGAVGYTF.

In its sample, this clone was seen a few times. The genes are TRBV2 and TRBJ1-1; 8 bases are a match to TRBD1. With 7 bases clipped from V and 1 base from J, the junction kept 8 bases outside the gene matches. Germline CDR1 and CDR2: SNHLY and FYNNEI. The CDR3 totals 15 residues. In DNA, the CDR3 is TGTGCCAGCACAAACCCCGGACAGGGGAACACTGAAGCTTTCTTT. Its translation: CASTNPGQGNTEAFF.

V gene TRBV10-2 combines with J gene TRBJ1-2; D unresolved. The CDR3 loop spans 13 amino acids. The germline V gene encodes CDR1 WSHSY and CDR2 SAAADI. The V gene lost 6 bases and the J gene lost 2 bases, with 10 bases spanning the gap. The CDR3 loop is CASRPGGNYGYTF. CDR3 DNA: TGCGCCAGCAGACCCGGAGGGAACTATGGCTACACCTTC.

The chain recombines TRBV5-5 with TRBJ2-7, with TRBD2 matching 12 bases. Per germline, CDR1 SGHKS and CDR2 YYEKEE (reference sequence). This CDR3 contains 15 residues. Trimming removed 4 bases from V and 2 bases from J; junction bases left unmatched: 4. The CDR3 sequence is CASSKTSGGAYEQYF. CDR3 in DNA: TGTGCCAGCAGCAAGACTAGCGGGGGTGCCTACGAGCAGTACTTC.

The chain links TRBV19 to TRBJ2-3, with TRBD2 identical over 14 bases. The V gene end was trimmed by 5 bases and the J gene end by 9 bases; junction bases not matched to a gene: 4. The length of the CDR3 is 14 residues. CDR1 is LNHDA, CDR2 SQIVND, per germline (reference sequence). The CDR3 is CASSPGLAGVTQYF. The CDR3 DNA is TGTGCCAGTAGTCCGGGACTAGCGGGGGTGACGCAGTATTTT.

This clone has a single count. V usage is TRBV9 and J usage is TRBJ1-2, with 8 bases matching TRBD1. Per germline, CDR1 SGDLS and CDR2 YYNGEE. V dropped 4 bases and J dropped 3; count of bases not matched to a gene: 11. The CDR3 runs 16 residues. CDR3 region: CASSFSRTGSYYGYTF. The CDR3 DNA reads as TGTGCCAGCAGCTTCTCCAGGACAGGGAGTTACTATGGCTACACCTTC.

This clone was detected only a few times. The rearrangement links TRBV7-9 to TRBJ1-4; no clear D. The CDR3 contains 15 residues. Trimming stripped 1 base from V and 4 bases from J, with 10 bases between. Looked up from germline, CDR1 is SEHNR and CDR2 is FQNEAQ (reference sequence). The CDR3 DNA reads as TGTGCCAGCAGCTTAGAGTACAGCATTAATGAAAAACTGTTTTTT. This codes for CASSLEYSINEKLFF. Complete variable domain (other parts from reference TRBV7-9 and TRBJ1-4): DTGVSQNPRHKITKRGQNVTFRCDPISEHNRLYWYRQTLGQGPEFLTYFQNEAQLEKSRLLSDRFSAERPKGSFSTLEIQRTEQGDSAMYLCASSLEYSINEKLFFGSGTQLSVL.